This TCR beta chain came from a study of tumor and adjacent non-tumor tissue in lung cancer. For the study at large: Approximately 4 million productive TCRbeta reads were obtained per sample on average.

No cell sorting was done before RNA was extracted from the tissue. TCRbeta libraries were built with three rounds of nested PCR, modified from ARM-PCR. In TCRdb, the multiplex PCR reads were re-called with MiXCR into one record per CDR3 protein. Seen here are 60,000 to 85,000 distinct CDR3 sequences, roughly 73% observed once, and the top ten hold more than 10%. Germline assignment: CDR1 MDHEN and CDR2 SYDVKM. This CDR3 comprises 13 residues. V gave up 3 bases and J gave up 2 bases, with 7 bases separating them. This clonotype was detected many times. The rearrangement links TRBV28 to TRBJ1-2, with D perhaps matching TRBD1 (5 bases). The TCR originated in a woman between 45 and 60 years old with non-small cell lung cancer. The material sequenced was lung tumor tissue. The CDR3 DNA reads TGTGCCAGCAGTTTCCGGGGCAACTATGGCTACACCTTC. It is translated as CASSFRGNYGYTF.